A single sample is the source of the 16 T cell receptor beta chains below, sequenced in a study of blood T cells in healthy people across ages. Combining a sample-barcoded 5' primer with a J-beta primer mix, a second PCR ran for 7 to 11 cycles. From the 5' RACE reads, TCRdb called clonotypes with MiXCR, one entry per CDR3 protein. The sample contains around 600,000 distinct CDR3 sequences, under 55% of which appear only once. Sequenced: blood. The receptors derive from an older man in good health.

As concerns this clonotype: A read error is possible here, since a much larger clone lies one base away. This chain joins TRBV4-3 and TRBJ2-5, with no clear D. The J call is in doubt because the DNA end fits TRBJ2-7 better. This CDR3 is 13 amino acids long. The germline V gene encodes CDR1 LGHNA and CDR2 YSLEER. The CDR3 DNA reads as TGCGCCGGCAGCCACTCTCATGACTACGAGCAGTACTTC. Translated: CAGSHSHDYEQYF.

DNA of the CDR3: TGTGCCAGCAGCTTAGGGGTTGCCAATTCACCCCTCCACTTT. This codes for CASSLGVANSPLHF. The genes are TRBV7-3 and TRBJ1-6; no definite D call. In germline, CDR1 is SGHTA, CDR2 FQGTGA. This CDR3 has 14 residues. The germline V and J ends were trimmed by 2 bases and 7 bases, with 9 bases remaining between them.

The rearrangement links TRBV6-6 to TRBJ2-5, with 8 bases identical to TRBD1. The J call may be faulty, since TRBJ2-7 better matches the DNA end. Germline lookup yields CDR1 MNHNY and CDR2 SVGAGI (reference sequence). The CDR3 totals 14 residues. The CDR3 coding sequence is TGTGCCAGCGGGACCGGGACAGGCTATTACGAGCAGTACTTC. Translation: CASGTGTGYYEQYF.

The chain couples TRBV11-2 to TRBJ2-1; D is possibly TRBD1 (6 bases). CDR3 length equals 11 residues. Trimming pared 5 bases from V and 15 bases from J, leaving 14 bases between. CDR1 is SGHAT, CDR2 FQNNGV, per germline. In DNA form, the CDR3 reads TGTGCCAGCAGCCCAGGGGTAGGTTGGTTCTTC. Protein sequence: CASSPGVGWFF.

The V call is TRBV11-3, the J call TRBJ2-5, with unresolved D. In germline, CDR1 is SGHNT, CDR2 YENEEA. V lost 4 bases, J lost 7 bases, and 13 bases lay in between. The CDR3 runs 13 residues. The DNA for the CDR3 is TGTGCCAGCAGCTCCTCCCAACCAGGGACCCAGTACTTC. Protein sequence: CASSSSQPGTQYF.

Only a few counts were recorded for this clonotype. The V call is TRBV4-3, the J call TRBJ2-3; 12 positions match TRBD2. This CDR3 contains 14 residues. The junction had 3 bases not matched to a gene; V was cut back by 1 base and J by 10 bases. Germline CDR1 is LGHNA and CDR2 is YSLEER. The DNA of the CDR3 is TGCGCCAGCAGCCAAGCACTAGCGGGAGGTTCGCAGTATTTT. Translating gives CASSQALAGGSQYF.

This clonotype was observed a few times. J is TRBJ2-1 and V is TRBV5-1, with 9 nucleotides matching TRBD2. The CDR3 covers 16 residues. The V gene's germline CDR1 is SGHRS and CDR2 YFSETQ. V was pared by 4 bases and J by 9 bases, with 14 bases of the junction left unmatched. CDR3 DNA sequence: TGCGCCAGCAGCCCGTCGGGCGGGAGGGCCATCGGTGAGCAGTTCTTC. Residues: CASSPSGGRAIGEQFF.

V usage is TRBV7-2 and J usage is TRBJ2-5; D may be TRBD1 (5 bases). Germline CDR1 SGHTA, CDR2 FQGNSA. The CDR3 is 13 amino acids. V was clipped by 5 bases and J by 5 bases, with 12 bases between them. CDR3 residues: CASSPNPGETQYF. CDR3 DNA sequence: TGTGCCAGCAGCCCAAATCCAGGGGAGACCCAGTACTTC.

This clonotype has only a few counts. The V gene is TRBV7-9, the J gene TRBJ2-1; either TRBD1 or TRBD2 may supply D (5 bases each). Germline values: CDR1 SEHNR, CDR2 FQNEAQ (reference sequence). Trimming removed 5 bases at V and 4 bases at J, with 18 bases between. The CDR3 consists of 16 residues. The CDR3 sequence: CASSPSGLRGYNEQFF. CDR3 DNA: TGTGCCAGCAGCCCCTCGGGGTTAAGGGGTTACAATGAGCAGTTCTTC.

The V call is TRBV9, the J call TRBJ2-7; D is perhaps TRBD1 (6 bases). The DNA matches TRBJ2-5 better at its end, which makes the J call doubtful. CDR3 length equals 16 residues. CDR1 SGDLS and CDR2 YYNGEE come from the germline V gene. This CDR3 reads CASSSGPGTRQETQYF. The CDR3 nucleotides are TGTGCCAGCAGCTCCGGGCCTGGGACACGGCAGGAGACCCAGTACTTC.

This chain joins TRBV29-1 and TRBJ2-1, with 7 bases aligning to TRBD1. The V gene end was trimmed by 3 bases and the J gene end by 6 bases; junction bases not matched to a gene: 8. Germline loops: CDR1 SQVTM, CDR2 ANQGSEA. This CDR3 is built from 14 residues. Here the CDR3 reads CSVEQGEGGNEQFF. CDR3 in DNA: TGCAGCGTTGAGCAGGGGGAAGGAGGCAATGAGCAGTTCTTC.

The J gene is TRBJ2-1, the V gene TRBV4-3, with 14 bases identical to TRBD2. The CDR3 length is 21 residues. Germline V gene data show CDR1 as LGHNA and CDR2 as YSLEER. The V segment lost 0 bases and the J segment 7 bases; nucleotides outside the gene matches: 17. The CDR3 region is CASSQDLFPGLAGASRNEQFF. The DNA for the CDR3 is TGCGCCAGCAGCCAAGATCTTTTCCCGGGACTAGCGGGAGCCAGCAGAAATGAGCAGTTCTTC.

The chain is built from TRBV5-1 and TRBJ2-3; 8 bases line up with TRBD2. Germline V gene data show CDR1 as SGHRS and CDR2 as YFSETQ. V shed 0 bases and J 4 bases; nucleotides not matched to a gene: 7. The CDR3 sequence is 16 residues long. In nucleotides, the CDR3 is TGCGCCAGCAGCTTGGCCACAGGACTAGCATCAGATACGCAGTATTTT. Amino acids: CASSLATGLASDTQYF. The full variable domain, its missing parts supplied by reference TRBV5-1 and TRBJ2-3, is KAGVTQTPRYLIKTRGQQVTLSCSPISGHRSVSWYQQTPGQGLQFLFEYFSETQRNKGNFPGRFSGRQFSNSRSEMNVSTLELGDSALYLCASSLATGLASDTQYFGPGTRLTVL.

In this sample, this clonotype turned up a few times. The V gene is TRBV29-1, the J gene TRBJ2-5, with TRBD2 identical over 7 bases. V was clipped by 7 bases and J by 11 bases; unmatched bases: 16. Germline CDR1 is SQVTM and CDR2 is ANQGSEA. The CDR3 is 13 residues long. CDR3 sequence (DNA): TGCAGCGCTAGCGGAGGCTTTTACAATGAGCAGTACTTC. Translated, it gives CSASGGFYNEQYF. Drawing the rest from reference TRBV29-1 and TRBJ2-5, the complete variable domain is SAVISQKPSRDICQRGTSLTIQCQVDSQVTMMFWYRQQPGQSLTLIATANQGSEATYESGFVIDKFPISRPNLTFSTLTVSNMSPEDSSIYLCSASGGFYNEQYFGPGTRLLVL.

The V and J genes are TRBV7-8 and TRBJ1-2; 7 nucleotides align to TRBD1. There are 13 residues in the CDR3. Trimming at V came to 4 bases and at J to 5 bases, leaving 4 bases not matched to a gene. Germline V CDR1 and CDR2: SGHVS, FQNEAQ. CDR3 sequence (DNA): TGTGCCAGCAGCTCGAACAGGGGATATGGCTACACCTTC. It codes for CASSSNRGYGYTF.

This clonotype was observed a handful of times. The chain combines TRBV4-1 with TRBJ2-1; tentatively, D is TRBD2 (6 bases). CDR3 length equals 15 residues. Trimming took off 1 base at V and 4 bases at J, with 11 bases between the two ends. The germline V gene has CDR1 MGHRA and CDR2 YSYEKL. The DNA of the CDR3 is TGCGCCAGCAGCCAAGGAAACGGGGGATACAATGAGCAGTTCTTC. This sequence encodes CASSQGNGGYNEQFF.